The 21 T cell receptor beta chains listed next were all sequenced from one sample in a study of cytomegalovirus exposure and HLA in healthy donors. The PCR contained 60 Vbeta and 13 Jbeta primers. TCRdb's table, derived via immunoSEQ multiplex PCR, lists solely in-frame clones and lacks some. The sample includes 200,000 to 250,000 clones, more than 75% seen only once; the top ten take approximately 3.8%. Specimen: PBMCs. Receptors originate from a male donor in good health and CMV-seronegative.

The chain employs TRBV2 and TRBJ2-7; D is unclear. The CDR3 runs 13 residues. The germline CDR1 and CDR2 sequences are SNHLY and FYNNEI. Trimming stripped 1 base from V and 0 bases from J, with 4 bases between. This chain's CDR3 is CASSEGHSYEQYF. CDR3 coding DNA: TGTGCCAGCAGTGAAGGGCACTCCTACGAGCAGTACTTC. Drawing the rest from reference TRBV2 and TRBJ2-7, the complete variable domain is EPEVTQTPSHQVTQMGQEVILRCVPISNHLYFYWYRQILGQKVEFLVSFYNNEISEKSEIFDDQFSVERPDGSNFTLKIRSTKLEDSAMYFCASSEGHSYEQYFGPGTRLTVT.

This chain joins TRBV10-1 and TRBJ2-1, with 7 nucleotides matching TRBD1. Germline CDR1 is WNHNN and CDR2 is SYGVQD (reference sequence). This CDR3 is built from 14 residues. The V gene end was trimmed by 6 bases and the J gene end by 6 bases; junction bases not matched to a gene: 8. The CDR3 is CASSLDRVANEQFF. The CDR3 DNA follows: TGCGCCAGCAGCCTAGACAGGGTGGCCAATGAGCAGTTCTTC.

V gene TRBV19 combines with J gene TRBJ1-1, with TRBD1 as a possible D gene (6 bases). This CDR3 spans 14 amino acids. Germline V gives CDR1 LNHDA, CDR2 SQIVND (reference sequence). Trimming left V 7 bases short and J 2 bases short, with 14 bases between. CDR3 amino acids: CASNWGQGNTEAFF. The CDR3 nucleotides are TGTGCCAGTAATTGGGGGCAGGGTAACACTGAAGCTTTCTTT. The full variable domain, its missing parts supplied by reference TRBV19 and TRBJ1-1, is DGGITQSPKYLFRKEGQNVTLSCEQNLNHDAMYWYRQDPGQGLRLIYYSQIVNDFQKGDIAEGYSVSREKKESFPLTVTSAQKNPTAFYLCASNWGQGNTEAFFGQGTRLTVV.

V usage is TRBV28 and J usage is TRBJ1-3, with 10 bases matching TRBD1. J gave up 3 bases and V 5 bases, and 4 bases lay outside the gene matches. There are 15 residues in the CDR3. Germline CDR1 reads MDHEN; CDR2 reads SYDVKM. The CDR3 nucleotides are TGTGCCAGCAGTGGGACAGGGGTGATTGGAAACACCATATATTTT. It translates to CASSGTGVIGNTIYF.

The rearrangement uses TRBV28 and TRBJ2-7; 10 bases align to TRBD2. The germline V gene has CDR1 MDHEN and CDR2 SYDVKM. This CDR3 has 15 amino acids. V was clipped by 4 bases and J by 4 bases; unmatched bases: 7. CDR3 sequence: CASSSPGLATYEQYF. The CDR3 DNA reads as TGTGCCAGCAGTTCGCCGGGACTAGCGACTTACGAGCAGTACTTC.

The chain carries TRBV10-1 and TRBJ2-7; 14 nucleotides line up with TRBD2. V lost 5 bases, J lost 5 bases, and 8 bases stayed unmatched. CDR1 and CDR2 from the germline V gene are WNHNN and SYGVQD (reference sequence). CDR3 length equals 16 residues. In DNA, the CDR3 is TGCGCCAGCAGTTCACCCGGGACTAGCGGGAGACACGAGCAGTACTTC. Residues: CASSSPGTSGRHEQYF.

V usage is TRBV19 and J usage is TRBJ2-7; 15 bases align to TRBD2. This CDR3 has 18 amino acids. V gave up 3 bases and J gave up 6 bases; unmatched junction bases: 12. Germline CDR1 and CDR2: LNHDA and SQIVND (reference sequence). In DNA, the CDR3 is TGTGCCAGTAGTATGAGGACTAGCGGGAGGGCTCCCGCCTCCGAGCAGTACTTC. Translated, it gives CASSMRTSGRAPASEQYF.

The genes are TRBV7-9 and TRBJ1-2; 7 nucleotides line up with TRBD1. The CDR3 loop spans 18 amino acids. Trimming cost V 0 bases and J 0 bases; bases outside gene matches: 10. Germline lookup yields CDR1 SEHNR and CDR2 FQNEAQ (reference sequence). DNA for the CDR3: TGTGCCAGCAGCTTAGCGCTTAAGGGGGCCGACCCTAACTATGGCTACACCTTC. Protein product: CASSLALKGADPNYGYTF.

This clone was observed many times. The chain uses TRBV4-2 and TRBJ2-7, with D perhaps TRBD2 (5 bases). Germline loops: CDR1 LGHNA, CDR2 YNFKEQ. The CDR3 is 13 amino acids. Between the trimmed V and J ends, which lost 1 base and 2 bases, there was a span of 6 bases. The CDR3 protein is CASSQVGAYEQYF. Here the CDR3 DNA reads TGTGCCAGCAGCCAAGTGGGAGCCTACGAGCAGTACTTC.

This chain links TRBV19 with TRBJ1-4, with 7 bases that match TRBD1. The CDR3 is 14 residues long. V gave up 7 bases and J gave up 8 bases; unmatched junction bases: 10. Germline V gives CDR1 LNHDA, CDR2 SQIVND (reference sequence). CDR3 DNA: TGTGCCAGTACTACACAGGGGATGACAGAAAAACTGTTTTTT. This encodes CASTTQGMTEKLFF. Drawing the rest from reference TRBV19 and TRBJ1-4, the complete variable domain is DGGITQSPKYLFRKEGQNVTLSCEQNLNHDAMYWYRQDPGQGLRLIYYSQIVNDFQKGDIAEGYSVSREKKESFPLTVTSAQKNPTAFYLCASTTQGMTEKLFFGSGTQLSVL.

This clone was observed a single time. This rearrangement joins TRBV5-8 to TRBJ1-2; 7 nucleotides agree with TRBD1. J gave up 3 bases and V 5 bases, and 10 bases lay outside the gene matches. The CDR3 runs to 15 residues. CDR1 is SGHTS and CDR2 is YDEGEE in the germline V gene. The CDR3 protein is CASRMGTAIYYGYTF. The CDR3 bases are TGTGCCAGCAGGATGGGGACAGCTATTTACTATGGCTACACCTTC.

This clone was observed once. This chain connects TRBV7-9 to TRBJ2-7, with 9 nucleotides matching TRBD2. V gave up 0 bases and J gave up 6 bases; unmatched junction bases: 6. The CDR3 has 15 amino acids. Germline CDR1 is SEHNR and CDR2 is FQNEAQ (reference sequence). The chain's CDR3 is CASSLAGSGSREQYF. CDR3 coding DNA: TGTGCCAGCAGCTTAGCGGGTAGCGGGAGTCGCGAGCAGTACTTC.

The chain employs TRBV11-2 and TRBJ2-2, with TRBD2 matching over 14 bases. This CDR3 is 17 amino acids long. V shed 5 bases, J shed 5 bases, and the junction held 7 bases outside the gene matches. Germline lookup yields CDR1 SGHAT and CDR2 FQNNGV. This chain's CDR3 is CASSKGLAGVKTGELFF. In DNA form, the CDR3 reads TGTGCCAGCAGCAAGGGACTAGCGGGAGTAAAAACCGGGGAGCTGTTTTTT.

The CDR3 here is CSAIIGSGSYF. The CDR3 bases are TGCAGTGCTATCATCGGGTCTGGAAGTTACTTC. This chain links TRBV20-1 with TRBJ2-7; no reliable D call. V lost 4 bases and J lost 13, with 17 bases in between. Germline lookup yields CDR1 DFQATT and CDR2 SNEGSKA (reference sequence). This CDR3 contains 11 residues.

Notes on this clone: An end of the junction differs from the germline gene, which may be a read error. V gene TRBV7-9 combines with J gene TRBJ2-7; D perhaps matches TRBD2 (7 bases). Germline CDR1 SEHNR, CDR2 FQNEAQ (reference sequence). This CDR3 spans 15 amino acids. CDR3 sequence (DNA): TGTTCCAGCAGCCAACGGGGGGCAAGTCGAAACGAGCAGTACTTC. Protein: CSSSQRGASRNEQYF. The full variable domain, rest sourced from reference TRBV7-9 and TRBJ2-7, is DTGVSQNPRHKITKRGQNVTFRCDPISEHNRLYWYRQTLGQGPEFLTYFQNEAQLEKSRLLSDRFSAERPKGSFSTLEIQRTEQGDSAMYLCSSSQRGASRNEQYFGPGTRLTVT.

This clone showed up just once. The chain is built from TRBV19 and TRBJ2-1; 9 nucleotides match TRBD2. The CDR3 consists of 14 residues. With V trimmed by 4 bases and J by 3 bases, 1 base remained unmatched. The germline V gene encodes CDR1 LNHDA and CDR2 SQIVND (reference sequence). CDR3 amino acids: CASSTREGYNEQFF. The CDR3 nucleotides are TGTGCCAGTAGTACGCGGGAGGGCTACAATGAGCAGTTCTTC.

This clone has a single count. The V call is TRBV18, the J call TRBJ2-7; TRBD1 matches 9 bases. The CDR3 extends over 19 amino acids. Per the germline V gene, CDR1 is KGHSH and CDR2 is LQKENI. Trimming took 6 bases from V and 2 from J; bases not matched to a gene: 20. The CDR3 nucleotides read TGTGCCAGCTCCGGATTTCAGCATACATCCGGGACAGGGACCTACGAGCAGTACTTC. It encodes CASSGFQHTSGTGTYEQYF.

The gene calls are TRBV19 and TRBJ2-4; no clear D gene. CDR1 and CDR2 from the germline V gene are LNHDA and SQIVND (reference sequence). The CDR3 runs 14 residues. Between the trimmed V and J ends, which lost 2 bases and 4 bases, there was a span of 9 bases. CDR3 protein: CASSIPGRKNIQYF. Here the CDR3 DNA reads TGTGCCAGTAGTATACCAGGTAGAAAAAACATTCAGTACTTC.

The V gene is TRBV29-1, the J gene TRBJ1-2, with a tentative D call TRBD1 (6 bases). The germline V gene encodes CDR1 SQVTM and CDR2 ANQGSEA. Trimming stripped 4 bases from V and 4 bases from J, with 10 bases between. The CDR3 runs 12 residues. CDR3 nucleotides: TGCAGCGTTGTGGGACACCTCTATGGCTACACCTTC. Translating it yields CSVVGHLYGYTF.

The chain carries TRBV6-5 and TRBJ2-7; 10 bases line up with TRBD1. The CDR3 runs 14 residues. CDR1 is MNHEY and CDR2 is SVGAGI in the germline V gene. V lost 6 bases and J lost 4; bases outside the gene matches: 6. Here the CDR3 reads CASSRQGARYEQYF. The DNA for the CDR3 is TGTGCCAGCAGCAGACAGGGGGCGCGGTACGAGCAGTACTTC.

V and J are TRBV28 and TRBJ2-1; 8 nucleotides line up with TRBD2. The CDR3 extends over 13 amino acids. V trimming: 8 bases; J trimming: 8 bases; junction bases outside the gene matches: 8. Germline V gene sequence: CDR1 MDHEN, CDR2 SYDVKM. CDR3 nucleotide sequence: TGTGCCAGCCAGAGCGGGAGTGTCGATGAGCAGTTCTTC. This gives the protein CASQSGSVDEQFF.